Listed below are T cell receptor beta chains from one sample, sequenced in a study of Tregs in tolerant kidney transplant recipients. The protocol was immunoSEQ multiplex PCR, while the TCRdb copy is restricted to in-frame clones and leaves out a portion. The profile covers more than 60,000 clones, with roughly nine tenths appearing a single time and about 0.37% taken by the ten largest. This sample comprised CD4+ T cells from blood, obtained before the transplant. These receptors were obtained from a human donor who received a combined kidney and bone marrow transplant. Each CDR3 is given with its conserved first and last residue. Fields, in order: D gene, V gene, J gene, clone size, CDR3 DNA, CDR3 protein. D genes are given only for firm matches. The size of a clone is reported for some rows only, either as once, few or many, or as a class for expanded clones.

TRBD2	TRBV6-5	TRBJ2-2	.	TGTGCCAGCAGAGGGACTAGCGGGAGTCCCGGGGAGCTGTTTTTT	CASRGTSGSPGELFF
.	TRBV28	TRBJ2-1	.	TGTGCCAGCAGTTCCCCGGCGGGATGGAATGAGCAGTTCTTC	CASSSPAGWNEQFF
.	TRBV28	TRBJ1-1	.	TGTGCCAGCAGGGTGGCAGGGCAATCCTCAGAAGCTTTCTTT	CASRVAGQSSEAFF
.	TRBV10-1	TRBJ2-3	.	TGCGCCAGCAGTCCGACTTGGCCAGATACGCAGTATTTT	CASSPTWPDTQYF
.	TRBV2	TRBJ2-2	.	TGTGCCAGCAGAAGAGATAACACCGGGGAGCTGTTTTTT	CASRRDNTGELFF
TRBD2	TRBV19	TRBJ2-5	once	TGTGCCAGTAGCCGGGAGGGCAGGGCGACAGAGACCCAGTACTTC	CASSREGRATETQYF
.	TRBV9	TRBJ1-3	.	TGTGCCAGCAACAGACCAGGGACTGGAAACACCATATATTTT	CASNRPGTGNTIYF
TRBD1	TRBV11-2	TRBJ2-5	.	TGTGCCAGCAGCTCCTCAGGACAGGCCCGGGAGACCCAGTACTTC	CASSSSGQARETQYF
.	TRBV10-3	TRBJ2-3	.	TGTGCCATCAGTGATCAGAATACAGATACGCAGTATTTT	CAISDQNTDTQYF
TRBD2	TRBV5-1	TRBJ2-2	.	TGCGCCAGCAGGACGGGACTAGCGGGAGCCGGGGAGCTGTTTTTT	CASRTGLAGAGELFF
.	TRBV2	TRBJ2-7	.	TGTGCCAGCAGTGAAACCGGTTCAGGGTTCTCCTACGAGCAGTACTTC	CASSETGSGFSYEQYF
.	TRBV27	TRBJ2-3	.	TGTGCCAGCAGTACCCCAAGAAGGCGGAGCACAGATACGCAGTATTTT	CASSTPRRRSTDTQYF
.	TRBV2	TRBJ1-1	.	TGTGCCAGCCTACTTTCGAGCACTGAAGCTTTCTTT	CASLLSSTEAFF
TRBD2	TRBV27	TRBJ2-3	.	TGTGCCAGCAGTTCCACCCCGGGACTAGCGGGACGCACAGATACGCAGTATTTT	CASSSTPGLAGRTDTQYF
TRBD2	TRBV28	TRBJ2-7	.	TGTGCCAGCGAGTTGGGGGGAATAGCGGGAGGGTACGAGCAGTACTTC	CASELGGIAGGYEQYF
.	TRBV7-6	TRBJ2-5	.	TGTGCCAGCAGCTCCAGAAGGAGAGACGAGCAAGAGACCCAGTACTTC	CASSSRRRDEQETQYF